The 7 T cell receptor beta chains given below trace back to one sample, sequenced in a study of cytomegalovirus exposure and HLA in healthy donors. PCR involved 60 Vbeta and 13 Jbeta primers. The protocol was immunoSEQ multiplex PCR, while the TCRdb copy is restricted to in-frame clones and leaves out a portion. The sample comprises 150,000 to 200,000 clones, under 80% of which are singletons, and around 2.3% rests with the top ten. Sequenced material: PBMCs. Receptors were obtained from a woman in her twenties or thirties in good health and CMV-seropositive.

The chain links TRBV14 to TRBJ1-1, with 9 bases identical to TRBD1. CDR3 length: 16 amino acids. V lost 0 bases and J lost 3; bases outside the gene matches: 5. Germline V lookup: CDR1 SGHDN, CDR2 FVKESK. Here the CDR3 reads CASSQDVTGGYTEAFF. Written as DNA, the CDR3 is TGTGCCAGCAGCCAAGACGTGACAGGGGGTTACACTGAAGCTTTCTTT.

As regards this clone: Other nucleotide sequences from this sample produce the same CDR3. The gene calls are TRBV4-2 and TRBJ2-7; 9 positions agree with TRBD1. The CDR3 runs to 14 residues. J gave up 2 bases and V 3 bases, and 2 bases lay outside the gene matches. Germline-derived CDR1 and CDR2 are LGHNA and YNFKEQ. The CDR3 here is CASSQRQGAYEQYF. The DNA of the CDR3 is TGTGCCAGCAGCCAGAGACAGGGGGCCTACGAGCAGTACTTC.

The chain carries TRBV29-1 and TRBJ2-2, with D perhaps TRBD2 (6 bases). The V end lost 5 bases, the J end lost 1 base, and 11 bases lay between the germline ends. This CDR3 has 14 amino acids. Germline lookup yields CDR1 SQVTM and CDR2 ANQGSEA. Written as DNA, the CDR3 is TGCAGCGTTCCGAGGCGGGAGAACACCGGGGAGCTGTTTTTT. Translating gives CSVPRRENTGELFF.

V usage is TRBV7-9 and J usage is TRBJ1-2; perhaps TRBD1 as D (5 bases). The CDR3 totals 15 residues. V lost 3 bases, J lost 2 bases, and 13 bases lay in between. Germline CDR1 SEHNR, CDR2 FQNEAQ (reference sequence). CDR3 residues: CASSFGTDYNYGYTF. In DNA, the CDR3 is TGTGCCAGCAGCTTCGGGACGGACTACAACTATGGCTACACCTTC.

The chain employs TRBV30 and TRBJ1-4; 7 nucleotides agree with TRBD1. Germline CDR1 GTSNPN, CDR2 SVGIG (reference sequence). The CDR3 is 13 amino acids. J lost 7 bases, V lost 3 bases, and 5 bases had no gene match. The CDR3 nucleotides read TGTGCCTGGAGCGAAGGGGGCGTTGAAAAACTGTTTTTT. It translates to CAWSEGGVEKLFF.

The chain uses TRBV7-2 and TRBJ2-3, with TRBD1 matching over 9 bases. After removal of 4 bases from V and 4 bases from J, the junction contained 9 bases not matched to a gene. Looked up from germline, CDR1 is SGHTA and CDR2 is FQGNSA. The CDR3 runs to 16 residues. The CDR3 loop is CASSSLRGQGPDTQYF. The CDR3 nucleotides are TGTGCCAGCAGCTCACTTAGGGGACAGGGCCCAGATACGCAGTATTTT.

The chain recombines TRBV5-6 with TRBJ1-4; TRBD1 agrees at 8 bases. The CDR3 covers 14 residues. Germline CDR1 is SGHDT and CDR2 is YYEEEE. The ends lost 4 bases at V and 5 bases at J; junction bases unmatched: 4. The CDR3 is CASSLRQGNEKLFF. CDR3 DNA: TGTGCCAGCAGCCTTAGACAGGGGAATGAAAAACTGTTTTTT. The full variable domain, in which reference TRBV5-6 and TRBJ1-4 provide the parts outside the CDR3, is DAGVTQSPTHLIKTRGQQVTLRCSPKSGHDTVSWYQQALGQGPQFIFQYYEEEERQRGNFPDRFSGHQFPNYSSELNVNALLLGDSALYLCASSLRQGNEKLFFGSGTQLSVL.